The T cell receptor (beta chain) under discussion was sequenced for a study of control samples from healthy donors and cancer patients. J was trimmed by 3 bases and V by 2 bases; bases with no gene match: 7. The CDR3 runs to 16 residues. CDR1 is SGHNT and CDR2 is YYREEE in the germline V gene (reference sequence). Using immunoSEQ multiplex PCR, the repertoire was profiled, and TCRdb retains in-frame clones only, with some absent. Here the sample spans 130,000 or so clones, about 88% being singletons. The sequence was obtained from a man aged 45-65 years in good health. V gene TRBV5-4 combines with J gene TRBJ2-2; TRBD1 agrees at 7 bases. The sequencing sample was made of blood. The DNA for the CDR3 is TGTGCCAGCAGCTTTAGACAGGGTGTGGACACCGGGGAGCTGTTTTTT. It yields the protein CASSFRQGVDTGELFF.